This T cell receptor beta chain was sequenced in a study of early T cells in non-severe SARS-CoV-2 infection (TCRdb year 2021). With regard to the full study: Because TCR sequencing relied on bulk RNA taken from unsorted whole blood, pairing of alpha and beta chains was not possible.

The full study reports these points: VDJdb matching was skewed toward anti-spike CD8 responses, so virus-specific expansions were likely underestimated and private and CD4 specificities were missed.

This was a case-control study nested in a cohort of healthcare workers in London, UK, who had nasopharyngeal swab PCR tests and blood samples taken every week. Between 23 and 31 March 2020, the week of the UK lockdown, healthcare workers were enrolled and then followed up weekly for as long as 16 weeks. Libraries were constructed by 5' RACE. Sequencing instrument: NextSeq 500. In the TCR library protocol, unique molecular identifiers were attached to individual cDNA molecules to correct for PCR bias and sequencing error. Both TCR alpha and beta chains were sequenced, and tight co-correlation was observed between alpha and beta sequence abundances in each sample. The original methods were these. V gene, J gene and CDR3 annotation of TCR sequences was performed with Decombinator V4. TCRs were defined as expanded if a significant change between any two time points was detected under a Poisson model with p below 0.0001. Abundances of TCRs were expressed as counts per million after normalisation to the total number of TCRs sequenced in each sample. MAIT TCRs were defined by TRAV1-2 paired with TRAJ12, TRAJ20 or TRAJ33, and iNKT TCRs by TRAV10 paired with TRAJ18. VDJdb, accessed 1 November 2021, was searched for CMV, EBV and SARS-CoV-2 annotated TCRs, excluding TCRs annotated for multiple antigens. TCRdb trimmed the raw reads at Q25, called clones with MiXCR and kept productive beta chains. CDR3 protein sequences are deduplicated, and each keeps its most common genes and DNA. The V and J calls were not made by the authors but by TCRdb's processing. For this sample the table gives around 70,000 distinct CDR3 sequences, of which less than 15% were detected only once. The ten largest account for 4.5% of the sample.

To note about this clonotype: No antigen is known for it. The record has no base qualities; no much larger clone is one base away.

The germline V gene gives CDR1 as WSHSY and CDR2 as SAAADI. The CDR3 covers 12 residues, taking in both the cysteine and the phenylalanine. Of the read, only the CDR3 DNA is kept; its 36 bases are in frame from base 1. Trimmed from V: 7 bases; trimmed from J: 9 bases; junction bases lacking a gene match: 6. The sequence came from an adult who was a healthcare worker with PCR-confirmed SARS-CoV-2 infection or an uninfected control (not recorded which). Sequenced material: whole blood. The rearranged segments are TRBV10-2 and TRBJ2-1, with 7 bases aligning to TRBD2. The DNA sequence is TGCGCCAGCAAGGACGGGAGGATTGAGCAGTTCTTC. This yields the protein CASKDGRIEQFF.